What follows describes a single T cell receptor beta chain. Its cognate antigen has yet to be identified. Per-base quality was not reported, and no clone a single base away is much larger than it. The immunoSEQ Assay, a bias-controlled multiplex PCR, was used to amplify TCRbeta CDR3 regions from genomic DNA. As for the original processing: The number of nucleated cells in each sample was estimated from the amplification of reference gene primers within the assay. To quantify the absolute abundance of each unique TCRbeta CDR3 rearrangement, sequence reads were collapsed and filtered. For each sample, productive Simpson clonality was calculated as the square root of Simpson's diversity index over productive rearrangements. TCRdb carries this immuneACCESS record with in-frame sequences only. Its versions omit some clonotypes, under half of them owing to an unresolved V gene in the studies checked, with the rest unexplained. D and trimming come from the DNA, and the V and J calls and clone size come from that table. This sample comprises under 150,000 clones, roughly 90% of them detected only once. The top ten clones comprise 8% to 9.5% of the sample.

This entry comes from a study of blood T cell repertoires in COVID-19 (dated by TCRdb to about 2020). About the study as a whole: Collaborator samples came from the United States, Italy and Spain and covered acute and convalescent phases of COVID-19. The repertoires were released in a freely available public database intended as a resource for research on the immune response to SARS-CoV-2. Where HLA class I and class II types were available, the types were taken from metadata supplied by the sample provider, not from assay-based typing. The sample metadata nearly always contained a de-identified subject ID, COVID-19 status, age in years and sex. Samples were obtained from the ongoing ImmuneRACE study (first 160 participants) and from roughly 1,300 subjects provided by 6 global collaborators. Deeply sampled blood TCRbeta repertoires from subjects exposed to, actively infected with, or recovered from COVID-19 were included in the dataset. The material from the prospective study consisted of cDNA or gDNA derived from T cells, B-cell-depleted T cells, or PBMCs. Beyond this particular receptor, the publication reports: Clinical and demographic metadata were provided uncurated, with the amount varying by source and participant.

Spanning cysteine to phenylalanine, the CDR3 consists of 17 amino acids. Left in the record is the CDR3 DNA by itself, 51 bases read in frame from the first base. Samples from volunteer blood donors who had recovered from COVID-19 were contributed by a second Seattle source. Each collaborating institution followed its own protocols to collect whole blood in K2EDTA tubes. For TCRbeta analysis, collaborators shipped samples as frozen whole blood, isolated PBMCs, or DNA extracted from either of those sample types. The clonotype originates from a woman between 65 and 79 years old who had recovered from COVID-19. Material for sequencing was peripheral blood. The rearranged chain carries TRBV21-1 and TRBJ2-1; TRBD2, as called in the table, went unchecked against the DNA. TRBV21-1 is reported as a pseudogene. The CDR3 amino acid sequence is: CASSKGAGRENGNEQFF. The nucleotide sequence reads TGTGCCAGCAGCAAAGGGGCTGGGCGGGAGAATGGCAATGAGCAGTTCTTC.